Below are 21 T cell receptor beta chains sequenced from a single sample in a study of OX40 agonist ivuxolimab in advanced cancers. Assay: immunoSEQ multiplex PCR; the TCRdb copy retains only in-frame clones and omits some. The sample has some 58,000 clones, approximately 88% seen once. The starting material was CD4+ or CD8+ T cells sorted from blood, obtained in a trial of the OX40 agonist ivuxolimab. The receptors here all came from an adult with an advanced solid tumor such as melanoma, head and neck, liver or kidney cancer.

This clone appeared a single time. V gene TRBV18 combines with J gene TRBJ1-2; 7 bases are shared with TRBD1. CDR1 is KGHSH and CDR2 is LQKENI in the germline V gene. V was pared by 6 bases and J by 3 bases, with 4 bases of the junction left unmatched. The CDR3 covers 13 residues. The CDR3 protein is CASSLDRDYGYTF. CDR3 nucleotide sequence: TGTGCCAGCTCCCTCGACAGGGACTATGGCTACACCTTC. Full variable domain (rest looked up from reference TRBV18 and TRBJ1-2): NAGVMQNPRHLVRRRGQEARLRCSPMKGHSHVYWYRQLPEEGLKFMVYLQKENIIDESGMPKERFSAEFPKEGPSILRIQQVVRGDSAAYFCASSLDRDYGYTFGSGTRLTVV.

The J gene is TRBJ1-1, the V gene TRBV7-3; D is unresolved. CDR1 SGHTA and CDR2 FQGTGA come from the germline V gene. The CDR3 consists of 13 residues. Trimming cost V 5 bases and J 0 bases, with 7 bases left between them. The CDR3 bases are TGTGCCAGCAGCCGAGACATGAACACTGAAGCTTTCTTT. This codes for CASSRDMNTEAFF.

The V call is TRBV2, the J call TRBJ2-7; D perhaps matches TRBD1 (5 bases). The V end was cut by 6 bases, the J end by 8 bases, with 14 bases between. The CDR3 totals 12 residues. Germline-derived CDR1 and CDR2 are SNHLY and FYNNEI. This CDR3 is CASSADSSQQYF. The CDR3 DNA reads TGTGCCAGCAGCGCCGACAGTAGCCAGCAGTACTTC.

The sample holds one count of this clone. The chain combines TRBV6-1 with TRBJ2-5; D remains unclear. CDR3 length equals 13 residues. Trimming stripped 8 bases from V and 5 bases from J, with 15 bases between. The germline gives CDR1 MNHNS, CDR2 SASEGT. The DNA of the CDR3 is TGTGCCAGCGCCAATTGGGTCGGGGAGACCCAGTACTTC. It specifies CASANWVGETQYF.

The chain uses TRBV19 and TRBJ1-2, with D possibly TRBD1 on 6 matching bases. Germline-derived CDR1 and CDR2 are LNHDA and SQIVND (reference sequence). There are 13 residues in the CDR3. Trimming removed 7 bases from V and 2 bases from J, with 11 bases in between. The CDR3 loop is CASTDTGNYGYTF. CDR3 bases: TGTGCCAGTACCGATACAGGGAACTATGGCTACACCTTC.

V is TRBV11-3 and J is TRBJ2-1; D possibly corresponds to TRBD2 (5 bases). With 2 bases removed from V and 5 bases from J, the gap between germline ends came to 7 bases. This CDR3 has 13 amino acids. Germline CDR1 reads SGHNT; CDR2 reads YENEEA. In DNA, the CDR3 is TGTGCCAGCAGCTTATCGACTAACAATGAGCAGTTCTTC. The encoded protein is CASSLSTNNEQFF.

The genes are TRBV9 and TRBJ1-2; 11 bases fit TRBD1. The germline V gene encodes CDR1 SGDLS and CDR2 YYNGEE. V dropped 3 bases and J dropped 2; count of bases not matched to a gene: 3. The CDR3 extends over 15 amino acids. The CDR3 loop is CASSARDRGNYGYTF. Here the CDR3 DNA reads TGTGCCAGCAGCGCCCGGGACAGGGGGAACTATGGCTACACCTTC. Drawing the rest from reference TRBV9 and TRBJ1-2, the complete variable domain is DSGVTQTPKHLITATGQRVTLRCSPRSGDLSVYWYQQSLDQGLQFLIQYYNGEERAKGNILERFSAQQFPDLHSELNLSSLELGDSALYFCASSARDRGNYGYTFGSGTRLTVV.

J is TRBJ1-3 and V is TRBV6-1; tentatively, D is TRBD1 (5 bases). The CDR3 sequence is 15 residues long. Germline CDR1 MNHNS, CDR2 SASEGT. Trimming cost V 2 bases and J 4 bases, with 12 bases left between them. Here the CDR3 DNA reads TGTGCCAGCAGTGAATTTGGGCGGGGGGGAAACACCATATATTTT. It specifies CASSEFGRGGNTIYF.

The chain carries TRBV5-6 and TRBJ1-5; 7 bases agree with TRBD1. The junction had 5 bases not matched to a gene; V was cut back by 1 base and J by 4 bases. Germline CDR1 and CDR2: SGHDT and YYEEEE. This CDR3 has 15 residues. In DNA, the CDR3 is TGTGCCAGCAGCTTGTCTGACAGGGCAAATCAGCCCCAGCATTTT. This translates into CASSLSDRANQPQHF.

The chain combines TRBV11-2 with TRBJ1-1; weak D call: TRBD1 (5 bases). V was shortened by 1 base and J by 1 base, with 13 bases between the two germline ends. The length of the CDR3 is 16 residues. Germline V gene sequence: CDR1 SGHAT, CDR2 FQNNGV. CDR3 in amino acids: CASSLALGGGNTEAFF. The CDR3 region has the DNA TGTGCCAGCAGCTTAGCCCTTGGGGGGGGGAACACTGAAGCTTTCTTT. Drawing the rest from reference TRBV11-2 and TRBJ1-1, the complete variable domain is EAGVAQSPRYKIIEKRQSVAFWCNPISGHATLYWYQQILGQGPKLLIQFQNNGVVDDSQLPKDRFSAERLKGVDSTLKIQPAKLEDSAVYLCASSLALGGGNTEAFFGQGTRLTVV.

This clone turned up a few times. V is TRBV6-5 and J is TRBJ1-6; a possible D gene is TRBD1 (6 bases). This CDR3 region has 12 residues. Germline assignment: CDR1 MNHEY and CDR2 SVGAGI. The germline V and J ends were trimmed by 6 bases and 14 bases, with 14 bases remaining between them. The CDR3 is CASSPQGEALHF. In DNA, the CDR3 is TGTGCCAGCAGCCCACAGGGAGAGGCCCTCCACTTT.

The gene calls are TRBV6-1 and TRBJ1-2; D call uncertain. CDR3 length: 14 residues. V lost 6 bases and J lost 0, with 11 bases in between. Germline values: CDR1 MNHNS, CDR2 SASEGT. The CDR3 bases are TGTGCCAGCAGCCGAGTCAGAGCTAACTATGGCTACACCTTC. Protein sequence: CASSRVRANYGYTF.

The rearrangement joins TRBV18 to TRBJ1-2; 8 nucleotides agree with TRBD1. This CDR3 comprises 13 residues. Germline values: CDR1 KGHSH, CDR2 LQKENI. The ends lost 6 bases at V and 8 bases at J; junction bases unmatched: 8. CDR3 loop: CASSPDRDRGYTF. CDR3 DNA: TGTGCCAGCTCCCCCGACAGGGACAGGGGCTACACCTTC. Drawing the rest from reference TRBV18 and TRBJ1-2, the complete variable domain is NAGVMQNPRHLVRRRGQEARLRCSPMKGHSHVYWYRQLPEEGLKFMVYLQKENIIDESGMPKERFSAEFPKEGPSILRIQQVVRGDSAAYFCASSPDRDRGYTFGSGTRLTVV.

The V call is TRBV14, the J call TRBJ2-6; no clear D. The V gene lost 1 base and the J gene lost 4 bases, with 2 bases spanning the gap. Germline V lookup: CDR1 SGHDN, CDR2 FVKESK. This CDR3 is 13 amino acids long. CDR3 in DNA: TGTGCCAGCAGCCAAGCCGGGGCCAACGTCCTGACTTTC. Protein sequence: CASSQAGANVLTF.

This clone was seen a single time. The V and J genes are TRBV18 and TRBJ1-1; tentative D call: TRBD1 (5 bases). The germline V gene encodes CDR1 KGHSH and CDR2 LQKENI. Trimming pared 2 bases from V and 5 bases from J, leaving 18 bases between. The CDR3 totals 16 residues. In nucleotides, the CDR3 is TGTGCCAGCTCACCATCTGTTGGACGGTGGGGGACTGAAGCTTTCTTT. Its protein product is CASSPSVGRWGTEAFF.

This chain connects TRBV19 to TRBJ1-2; 8 positions agree with TRBD1. Trimming at V came to 6 bases and at J to 6 bases, leaving 6 bases not matched to a gene. The CDR3 totals 13 residues. Germline V gives CDR1 LNHDA, CDR2 SQIVND (reference sequence). The CDR3 bases are TGTGCCAGTAGACAGGACAGGGACCATGGCTACACCTTC. Protein product: CASRQDRDHGYTF. Using reference TRBV19 and TRBJ1-2 for the parts outside the CDR3, the full variable domain is DGGITQSPKYLFRKEGQNVTLSCEQNLNHDAMYWYRQDPGQGLRLIYYSQIVNDFQKGDIAEGYSVSREKKESFPLTVTSAQKNPTAFYLCASRQDRDHGYTFGSGTRLTVV.

The chain recombines TRBV27 with TRBJ1-2; D gene unclear. Germline V gene sequence: CDR1 MNHEY, CDR2 SMNVEV (reference sequence). Trimming removed 7 bases from V and 8 bases from J, with 17 bases in between. This CDR3 is 13 amino acids long. The CDR3 reads CASTTWARGGYTF. CDR3 nucleotide sequence: TGTGCCAGCACCACCTGGGCGCGGGGAGGCTACACCTTC.

This chain connects TRBV6-5 to TRBJ2-2; D call uncertain. Trimming removed 5 bases at V and 5 bases at J, with 12 bases between. Germline values: CDR1 MNHEY, CDR2 SVGAGI. This CDR3 comprises 14 residues. The CDR3 coding sequence is TGTGCCAGCAGTGTACGACGGTTGACCGGGGAGCTGTTTTTT. Its protein is CASSVRRLTGELFF.

The CDR3 DNA follows: TGTGCCAGCAGTGAAGCGCTTCTCCAAGGGGCCGCGAACACTGAAGCTTTCTTT. The encoded protein is CASSEALLQGAANTEAFF. The V call is TRBV6-1, the J call TRBJ1-1, with a tentative D call TRBD1 (5 bases). With 0 bases removed from V and 1 base from J, the gap between germline ends came to 18 bases. The CDR3 sequence is 18 residues long. CDR1 is MNHNS, CDR2 SASEGT, per germline.

V is TRBV5-6 and J is TRBJ2-5, with TRBD2 matching over 9 bases. J gave up 1 base and V 3 bases, and 1 base lay outside the gene matches. Germline CDR1 SGHDT, CDR2 YYEEEE. The CDR3 spans 14 residues. The CDR3 loop reads CASSWRGGQETQYF. The DNA for the CDR3 is TGTGCCAGCAGCTGGCGGGGGGGCCAAGAGACCCAGTACTTC.

The J gene is TRBJ1-3, the V gene TRBV5-1; the D gene is possibly TRBD1 (5 bases). Germline CDR1 reads SGHRS; CDR2 reads YFSETQ. CDR3 length equals 16 residues. V lost 5 bases and J lost 4, with 19 bases in between. The CDR3 DNA is TGCGCCAGCAGTCCGAGCGGGGGAACAAACGGAAACACCATATATTTT. Protein: CASSPSGGTNGNTIYF.